Listed below are T cell receptor beta chains from one sample, sequenced in a study of blood T cell repertoires in COVID-19. Assay: immunoSEQ multiplex PCR; the TCRdb copy retains only in-frame clones and omits some. This sample has more than 90,000 clones; roughly 80% occur once, and the top ten carry approximately 18%. The sequencing input was peripheral blood. The origin of the receptors is an elderly man with acute or convalescent COVID-19. CDR3s include the opening cysteine and the closing phenylalanine or tryptophan. A D gene is named only where the DNA matches it firmly. Clone size is stated in some rows and not others, as once, few, many or a class when expanded.

j_call,cdr3_length,clone_size,v_call,d_call,cdr3_aa,cdr3_nt
TRBJ1-3,13,.,TRBV6-5,TRBD1,CASSRTGGDTIYF,TGTGCCAGCTCTAGGACAGGGGGCGACACCATATATTTT
TRBJ1-5,18,.,TRBV7-2,TRBD1,CASSSSAGTGLWRQPQHF,TGTGCCAGCAGCTCATCAGCCGGGACAGGGCTTTGGAGACAGCCCCAGCATTTT
TRBJ2-7,14,few,TRBV10-3,.,CAISVKDTAYEQYF,TGTGCCATCAGTGTCAAGGACACGGCCTACGAGCAGTACTTC
TRBJ1-3,14,.,TRBV30,.,CAWMGGGSGNTIYF,TGTGCCTGGATGGGGGGGGGCTCTGGAAACACCATATATTTT
TRBJ2-2,14,.,TRBV30,.,CAWSRSTPTGELFF,TGTGCCTGGAGTCGAAGTACACCCACCGGGGAGCTGTTTTTT
TRBJ2-4,16,.,TRBV7-2,TRBD2,CASSEGLAGDKNIQYF,TGTGCCAGCAGCGAGGGACTAGCGGGAGATAAAAACATTCAGTACTTC
TRBJ1-4,15,once,TRBV27,TRBD1,CASSRGQGTNEKLFF,TGTGCCAGCAGTCGAGGACAGGGTACTAATGAAAAACTGTTTTTT
TRBJ1-4,15,once,TRBV5-5,TRBD1,CASSYQGATNEKLFF,TGTGCCAGCAGCTACCAGGGGGCGACTAATGAAAAACTGTTTTTT
TRBJ1-5,16,.,TRBV19,.,CASSNRDTISNQPQHF,TGTGCCAGTAGCAACCGGGACACAATTAGCAATCAGCCCCAGCATTTT
TRBJ1-5,13,.,TRBV20-1,TRBD1,CSASTGANQPQHF,TGCAGTGCTAGTACAGGGGCCAATCAGCCCCAGCATTTT
TRBJ2-7,13,.,TRBV7-2,.,CASSSGHPYEQYF,TGTGCCAGCAGCTCAGGACATCCCTACGAGCAGTACTTC
TRBJ1-5,15,.,TRBV7-2,.,CASSPGTNSNQPQHF,TGTGCCAGCAGCCCCGGGACAAATAGCAATCAGCCCCAGCATTTT
TRBJ2-7,14,.,TRBV4-3,.,CASSQEVGGYEQYF,TGCGCCAGCAGCCAAGAGGTAGGGGGATATGAGCAGTACTTC
TRBJ2-2,14,.,TRBV19,TRBD2,CASSPSGRRGELFF,TGTGCCAGTAGTCCCTCCGGGAGGCGCGGGGAGCTGTTTTTT
TRBJ2-5,16,.,TRBV5-8,TRBD2,CASSGGTSGYAETQYF,TGTGCCAGCAGCGGGGGGACTAGCGGTTATGCGGAGACCCAGTACTTC
TRBJ2-7,14,.,TRBV19,TRBD2,CASSTRTSSYEQYF,TGTGCCAGTAGTACTAGGACTAGCTCCTACGAGCAGTACTTC
TRBJ1-6,15,.,TRBV5-1,.,CASSLGGVYNSPLHF,TGCGCCAGCAGCTTGGGGGGGGTGTATAATTCACCCCTCCACTTT
TRBJ2-7,16,once,TRBV10-2,.,CASSEGLSVYLYEQYF,TGCGCCAGCAGTGAGGGATTAAGCGTATACCTTTACGAGCAGTACTTC
TRBJ2-1,14,once,TRBV6-5,TRBD1,CASTGQGGYNEQFF,TGTGCCAGCACTGGACAGGGGGGATACAATGAGCAGTTCTTC
TRBJ1-1,15,few,TRBV28,.,CASRLTGTSHTEAFF,TGTGCCAGCAGACTTACCGGGACATCACACACTGAAGCTTTCTTT
TRBJ2-6,17,few,TRBV19,TRBD1,CASSPQGAHSGANVLTF,TGTGCCAGTAGCCCCCAGGGGGCTCACTCTGGGGCCAACGTCCTGACTTTC
TRBJ2-3,16,.,TRBV7-2,TRBD2,CASSQSGRDHLGTQYF,TGTGCCAGCAGCCAGAGCGGGAGGGACCACTTGGGTACGCAGTATTTT
TRBJ2-1,14,.,TRBV10-3,TRBD1,CAISEGTAPWEQFF,TGTGCCATCAGTGAGGGGACAGCGCCATGGGAGCAGTTCTTC
TRBJ2-3,13,once,TRBV5-6,TRBD2,CASSPASGSTQYF,TGTGCCAGCAGCCCCGCTAGCGGGAGTACGCAGTATTTT
TRBJ2-3,16,.,TRBV7-2,TRBD1,CASSLVKGGEGDTQYF,TGTGCCAGCAGCTTAGTGAAAGGGGGCGAGGGAGATACGCAGTATTTT
TRBJ1-2,12,once,TRBV28,.,CASSPSDYGYTF,TGTGCCAGCAGTCCCTCGGACTATGGCTACACCTTC
TRBJ1-2,15,few,TRBV5-4,.,CASSPPGGPYYGYTF,TGTGCCAGCAGCCCCCCCGGGGGTCCCTACTATGGCTACACCTTC
TRBJ2-7,14,.,TRBV5-6,.,CASSMVQGGGEQYF,TGTGCCAGCAGCATGGTTCAGGGGGGCGGCGAGCAGTACTTC
TRBJ2-7,13,.,TRBV12-3/TRBV12-4,TRBD1,CASSWDSTYEQYF,TGTGCCAGCAGTTGGGACAGCACCTACGAGCAGTACTTC
TRBJ1-3,17,.,TRBV24-1,TRBD1,CATSDPPGTGAGNTIYF,TGTGCCACCAGTGACCCACCCGGGACAGGCGCTGGAAACACCATATATTTT
TRBJ1-5,16,.,TRBV5-6,TRBD1,CASSQGTGISNQPQHF,TGTGCCAGCAGCCAGGGGACAGGTATAAGCAATCAGCCCCAGCATTTT
TRBJ1-1,12,many,TRBV3-1/TRBV3-2,.,CASSQGPRGAFF,TGTGCCAGCAGCCAAGGACCCCGGGGAGCTTTCTTT
TRBJ1-5,15,.,TRBV7-9,TRBD1,CASSLDGSRGQPQHF,TGTGCCAGCAGCTTAGATGGGTCCAGGGGGCAGCCCCAGCATTTT
TRBJ2-2,17,.,TRBV14,TRBD2,CASSQANLAGNTGELFF,TGTGCCAGCAGCCAAGCTAACCTAGCGGGTAACACCGGGGAGCTGTTTTTT
TRBJ2-7,13,.,TRBV6-6,.,CASSWGHSYEQYF,TGTGCCAGCAGTTGGGGACACTCCTACGAGCAGTACTTC
TRBJ2-7,12,.,TRBV6-2/TRBV6-3,.,CANSRTGFGQYF,TGTGCCAACAGTAGGACGGGGTTTGGACAGTACTTC
TRBJ2-3,15,.,TRBV6-5,.,CASSYSGRDTDTQYF,TGTGCCAGCAGTTACTCGGGGCGGGACACAGATACGCAGTATTTT